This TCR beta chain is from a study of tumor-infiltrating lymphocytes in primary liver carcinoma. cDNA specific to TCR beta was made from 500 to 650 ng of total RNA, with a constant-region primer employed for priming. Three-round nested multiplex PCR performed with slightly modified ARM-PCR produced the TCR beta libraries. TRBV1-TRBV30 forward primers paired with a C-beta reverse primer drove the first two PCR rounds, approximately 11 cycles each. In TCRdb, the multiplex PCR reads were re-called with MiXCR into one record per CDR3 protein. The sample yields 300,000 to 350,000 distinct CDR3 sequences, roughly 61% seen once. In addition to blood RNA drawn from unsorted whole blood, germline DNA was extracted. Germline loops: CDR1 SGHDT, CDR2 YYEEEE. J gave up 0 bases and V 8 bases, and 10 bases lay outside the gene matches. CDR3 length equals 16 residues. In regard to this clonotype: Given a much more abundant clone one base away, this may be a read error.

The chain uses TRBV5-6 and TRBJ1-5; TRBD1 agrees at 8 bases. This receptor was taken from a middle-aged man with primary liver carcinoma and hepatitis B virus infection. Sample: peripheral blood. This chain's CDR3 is CARSHTRGLSNQPQHF. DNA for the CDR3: TGTGCCAGAAGCCATACCAGGGGGCTTAGCAATCAGCCCCAGCATTTT.